Listed below are T cell receptor beta chains from one sample, sequenced in a study of blood T cell repertoires in COVID-19. Assay used: immunoSEQ multiplex PCR; TCRdb lists only in-frame clones, some missing. This sample has fewer than 150,000 clones, with approximately 89% found just once. The specimen was peripheral blood. The receptor set was obtained from a woman in her sixties or seventies with acute or convalescent COVID-19. CDR3s include the opening cysteine and the closing phenylalanine or tryptophan. Each record gives: clone size, V gene, J gene, D gene, CDR3 DNA, CDR3 protein. A D gene is named only where the DNA matches it firmly. Size is stated for part of the rows, as once, few or many counts, or as a class when the clone is expanded.

abundance: .; v_gene: TRBV12-3/TRBV12-4; j_gene: TRBJ1-4; d_gene: TRBD1; CDR3nt: TGTGCCAGCGGGACAGGCTCCGCAAGAGAACTGTTTTTT; CDR3aa: CASGTGSARELFF
abundance: .; v_gene: TRBV27; j_gene: TRBJ1-2; d_gene: .; CDR3nt: TGTGCCAGCAGTTGGCGGGGGGGGAACTATGGCTACACCTTC; CDR3aa: CASSWRGGNYGYTF
abundance: .; v_gene: TRBV5-1; j_gene: TRBJ2-7; d_gene: TRBD1; CDR3nt: TGCGCCAGCAGTCCCCGGGACAGCTCCTACGAGCAGTACTTC; CDR3aa: CASSPRDSSYEQYF
abundance: .; v_gene: TRBV27; j_gene: TRBJ2-1; d_gene: .; CDR3nt: TGTGCCAGCAGTTTATCCGTCTATTCGAGCTCCTACAATGAGCAGTTCTTC; CDR3aa: CASSLSVYSSSYNEQFF
abundance: .; v_gene: TRBV24-1; j_gene: TRBJ2-1; d_gene: .; CDR3nt: TGTGCCACCAGTGGTTCGAGCGGGACAGGTCAGAATGAGCAGTTCTTC; CDR3aa: CATSGSSGTGQNEQFF
abundance: .; v_gene: TRBV19; j_gene: TRBJ1-3; d_gene: .; CDR3nt: TGTGCCAGTAGTACGACAGGTTCCTCTGGAAACACCATATATTTT; CDR3aa: CASSTTGSSGNTIYF
abundance: once; v_gene: TRBV3-1/TRBV3-2; j_gene: TRBJ1-4; d_gene: .; CDR3nt: TGTGCCAGCAGCCGCAGCGAATCCCAACTGTTTTTT; CDR3aa: CASSRSESQLFF
abundance: once; v_gene: TRBV24-1; j_gene: TRBJ2-2; d_gene: .; CDR3nt: TGTGCCACCAGTTCACTCAGGGGCACCGGGGAGCTGTTTTTT; CDR3aa: CATSSLRGTGELFF
abundance: once; v_gene: TRBV7-2; j_gene: TRBJ2-1; d_gene: .; CDR3nt: TGTGCCAGCAGCACCAGGACTGCCAATGAGCAGTTCTTC; CDR3aa: CASSTRTANEQFF
abundance: .; v_gene: TRBV7-2; j_gene: TRBJ2-3; d_gene: TRBD2; CDR3nt: TGTGCCAGCAGCTTAGGACTAGCGGGAGAGGTCTTT; CDR3aa: CASSLGLAGEVF
abundance: .; v_gene: TRBV5-1; j_gene: TRBJ2-7; d_gene: TRBD1; CDR3nt: TGCGCCAGCAGCTTGGCCGGGACAGAAGTCTACGAGCAGTACTTC; CDR3aa: CASSLAGTEVYEQYF
abundance: .; v_gene: TRBV6-5; j_gene: TRBJ1-3; d_gene: .; CDR3nt: TGTGCCAGCAGTTACTCGAGGGAGAACACCATATATTTT; CDR3aa: CASSYSRENTIYF
abundance: .; v_gene: TRBV13; j_gene: TRBJ1-3; d_gene: .; CDR3nt: TGTGCCAGCAGCCACGAGTCTGGAAACACCATATATTTT; CDR3aa: CASSHESGNTIYF
abundance: .; v_gene: TRBV5-1; j_gene: TRBJ1-1; d_gene: .; CDR3nt: TGCGCCAGCAGCTTAATCTCTAGCGACACTGAAGCTTTCTTT; CDR3aa: CASSLISSDTEAFF
abundance: once; v_gene: TRBV5-1; j_gene: TRBJ2-7; d_gene: .; CDR3nt: TGCGCCAGCAGCTTGGGACAGCCTAGCGAGCAGTACTTC; CDR3aa: CASSLGQPSEQYF
abundance: .; v_gene: TRBV6-6; j_gene: TRBJ2-7; d_gene: .; CDR3nt: TGTGCCAGCAGTTACGGACATAGCTCCTACGAGCAGTACTTC; CDR3aa: CASSYGHSSYEQYF
abundance: .; v_gene: TRBV2; j_gene: TRBJ2-2; d_gene: TRBD1; CDR3nt: TGTGCCAGCAGTGAACAGGGGGCGGACACCGGGGAGCTGTTTTTT; CDR3aa: CASSEQGADTGELFF
abundance: .; v_gene: TRBV9; j_gene: TRBJ2-3; d_gene: TRBD2; CDR3nt: TGTGCCAGCAGCGTAGGGGTAGCGGGAGATACAGATACGCAGTATTTT; CDR3aa: CASSVGVAGDTDTQYF
abundance: .; v_gene: TRBV4-1; j_gene: TRBJ1-1; d_gene: .; CDR3nt: TGCGCCAGCAGCCAAACTTACAGGGAATTCACTGAAGCTTTCTTT; CDR3aa: CASSQTYREFTEAFF
abundance: few; v_gene: TRBV14; j_gene: TRBJ2-5; d_gene: TRBD2; CDR3nt: TGTGCCAGCAGCCAAGAGGGACAGCTAGCGGGAGCTGGGGGGGCCCAGTACTTC; CDR3aa: CASSQEGQLAGAGGAQYF
abundance: .; v_gene: TRBV5-1; j_gene: TRBJ2-3; d_gene: TRBD2; CDR3nt: TGCGCCAGCGGGGAGAGCGGGAGGGCTGACAACTCAGATACGCAGTATTTT; CDR3aa: CASGESGRADNSDTQYF
abundance: .; v_gene: TRBV6-6; j_gene: TRBJ2-7; d_gene: TRBD1; CDR3nt: TGTGCCAGCAGACAGGGGGTAGGGGCTTCCTACGAGCAGTACTTC; CDR3aa: CASRQGVGASYEQYF
abundance: .; v_gene: TRBV6-5; j_gene: TRBJ2-7; d_gene: TRBD1; CDR3nt: TGTGCCAGCAGAACCGGGACAGGGGGCAACTCCGAGCAGTACTTC; CDR3aa: CASRTGTGGNSEQYF
abundance: .; v_gene: TRBV28; j_gene: TRBJ2-2; d_gene: .; CDR3nt: TGTGCCAGCAGTTCTCCGGGAGTAAACACCGGGGAGCTGTTTTTT; CDR3aa: CASSSPGVNTGELFF
abundance: .; v_gene: TRBV18; j_gene: TRBJ1-6; d_gene: TRBD1; CDR3nt: TGTGCCAGCTCACCGAATCAAGGACAGGGCGCACCCCTCCACTTT; CDR3aa: CASSPNQGQGAPLHF
abundance: .; v_gene: TRBV3-1/TRBV3-2; j_gene: TRBJ1-1; d_gene: .; CDR3nt: TGTGCCAGCAGCCAAGGACAGAGGAACACTGAAGCTTTCTTT; CDR3aa: CASSQGQRNTEAFF
abundance: few; v_gene: TRBV6-5; j_gene: TRBJ1-3; d_gene: .; CDR3nt: TGTGCCAGTAGGAGAGGGTGGATCGGAAACACCATATATTTT; CDR3aa: CASRRGWIGNTIYF
abundance: .; v_gene: TRBV5-1; j_gene: TRBJ2-7; d_gene: TRBD2; CDR3nt: TGCGCCAGCAGCGGGGGTAGCCCGGGACTAGCGGTTTACGAGCAGTACTTC; CDR3aa: CASSGGSPGLAVYEQYF
abundance: .; v_gene: TRBV5-4; j_gene: TRBJ1-1; d_gene: .; CDR3nt: TGTGCCAGCAGCTTTACAGGGCGCACTGAAGCTTTCTTT; CDR3aa: CASSFTGRTEAFF
abundance: .; v_gene: TRBV19; j_gene: TRBJ1-4; d_gene: TRBD1; CDR3nt: TGTGCCAGTAGTACGCCGACAGGGGGAACTAATGAAAAACTGTTTTTT; CDR3aa: CASSTPTGGTNEKLFF
abundance: .; v_gene: TRBV19; j_gene: TRBJ1-3; d_gene: .; CDR3nt: TGTGCCAGTACCGAACAGGTCCACTCTGGAAACACCATATATTTT; CDR3aa: CASTEQVHSGNTIYF
abundance: .; v_gene: TRBV30; j_gene: TRBJ1-4; d_gene: TRBD1; CDR3nt: TGTGCCTGGAGCGCGGGACAGGCTTTAGAAAAACTGTTTTTT; CDR3aa: CAWSAGQALEKLFF
abundance: once; v_gene: TRBV7-9; j_gene: TRBJ2-1; d_gene: .; CDR3nt: TGTGCCAGCAGACCCAGCTCGGGAGAACAGTTCTTC; CDR3aa: CASRPSSGEQFF
abundance: .; v_gene: TRBV6-5; j_gene: TRBJ1-2; d_gene: .; CDR3nt: TGTGCCAGCAGTTACTCGGCAACTAACTATGGCTACACCTTC; CDR3aa: CASSYSATNYGYTF
abundance: .; v_gene: TRBV5-1; j_gene: TRBJ2-1; d_gene: TRBD2; CDR3nt: TGCGCCAGCAGCTTGGCGGCGGGAGCCTCCTACAATGAGCAGTTCTTC; CDR3aa: CASSLAAGASYNEQFF
abundance: .; v_gene: TRBV18; j_gene: TRBJ2-3; d_gene: .; CDR3nt: TGTGCCAGCTCAGCCCTCAGGGAACTTACAGATACGCAGTATTTT; CDR3aa: CASSALRELTDTQYF
abundance: once; v_gene: TRBV7-9; j_gene: TRBJ2-1; d_gene: .; CDR3nt: TGTGCCAGCAGCGGTGGACTAACTCCCTACAATGAGCAGTTCTTC; CDR3aa: CASSGGLTPYNEQFF
abundance: .; v_gene: TRBV5-1; j_gene: TRBJ2-3; d_gene: .; CDR3nt: TGCGCCAGCAGCTTGTCTGGAAGGGGTCGGTCAGATACGCAGTATTTT; CDR3aa: CASSLSGRGRSDTQYF
abundance: .; v_gene: TRBV18; j_gene: TRBJ2-3; d_gene: TRBD2; CDR3nt: TGTGCCAGCTCGGAGGGAGGGCATGTCGATACGCAGTATTTT; CDR3aa: CASSEGGHVDTQYF
abundance: .; v_gene: TRBV30; j_gene: TRBJ1-1; d_gene: TRBD1; CDR3nt: TGTGCCTGGAGTCGACAGGGGGCGGGTGAAGCTTTCTTT; CDR3aa: CAWSRQGAGEAFF
abundance: .; v_gene: TRBV6-6; j_gene: TRBJ2-5; d_gene: TRBD2; CDR3nt: TGTGCCAGCAGTAAGAGTGGCGGGGGAGAGACCCAGTACTTC; CDR3aa: CASSKSGGGETQYF
abundance: .; v_gene: TRBV5-4; j_gene: TRBJ2-7; d_gene: .; CDR3nt: TGTGCCAGCAGCACCGGGCCCAGGGACTACGAGCAGTACTTC; CDR3aa: CASSTGPRDYEQYF
abundance: many; v_gene: TRBV6-1; j_gene: TRBJ1-2; d_gene: TRBD1; CDR3nt: TGTGCCAGCAGTGAGGGACAGGGCTATGGCTACACCTTC; CDR3aa: CASSEGQGYGYTF
abundance: .; v_gene: TRBV6-5; j_gene: TRBJ1-6; d_gene: .; CDR3nt: TGTGCCAGCAGTTACGGGGGCCTCGATTCACCCCTCCACTTT; CDR3aa: CASSYGGLDSPLHF
abundance: .; v_gene: TRBV18; j_gene: TRBJ1-1; d_gene: TRBD1; CDR3nt: TGTGCCAGCTCACGGGACAGGGGTCTCACTGAAGCTTTCTTT; CDR3aa: CASSRDRGLTEAFF
abundance: .; v_gene: TRBV3-1/TRBV3-2; j_gene: TRBJ1-1; d_gene: .; CDR3nt: TGTGCCAGCAGCCCCAGTGGCTTCATGAACACTGAAGCTTTCTTT; CDR3aa: CASSPSGFMNTEAFF
abundance: .; v_gene: TRBV7-2; j_gene: TRBJ2-1; d_gene: .; CDR3nt: TGTGCCAGCAGCGTTGCATTTGCGGTCTACAATGAGCAGTTCTTC; CDR3aa: CASSVAFAVYNEQFF
abundance: .; v_gene: TRBV18; j_gene: TRBJ2-3; d_gene: .; CDR3nt: TGTGCCAGCTCACCTCCGCACTTCACAGATACGCAGTATTTT; CDR3aa: CASSPPHFTDTQYF
abundance: once; v_gene: TRBV3-1/TRBV3-2; j_gene: TRBJ2-1; d_gene: TRBD2; CDR3nt: TGTGCCAGCAGCCTCGGGACTAGTATTGGTGAGCAGTTCTTC; CDR3aa: CASSLGTSIGEQFF
abundance: once; v_gene: TRBV30; j_gene: TRBJ1-6; d_gene: TRBD1; CDR3nt: TGTGCCTGGTCAGGGGGGTATAATTCACCCCTCCACTTT; CDR3aa: CAWSGGYNSPLHF
abundance: .; v_gene: TRBV10-1; j_gene: TRBJ1-2; d_gene: .; CDR3nt: TGCGCCAGCAGTGACAGGGTTGGTGGTGGCTACACCTTC; CDR3aa: CASSDRVGGGYTF
abundance: .; v_gene: TRBV6-5; j_gene: TRBJ1-5; d_gene: TRBD1; CDR3nt: TGTGCCAGCAGACGACAGGGCCAGCCCCAGCATTTT; CDR3aa: CASRRQGQPQHF
abundance: once; v_gene: TRBV5-1; j_gene: TRBJ1-4; d_gene: .; CDR3nt: TGCGCCAGCAGCCTGGACAGCCCAAATGAAAAACTGTTTTTT; CDR3aa: CASSLDSPNEKLFF